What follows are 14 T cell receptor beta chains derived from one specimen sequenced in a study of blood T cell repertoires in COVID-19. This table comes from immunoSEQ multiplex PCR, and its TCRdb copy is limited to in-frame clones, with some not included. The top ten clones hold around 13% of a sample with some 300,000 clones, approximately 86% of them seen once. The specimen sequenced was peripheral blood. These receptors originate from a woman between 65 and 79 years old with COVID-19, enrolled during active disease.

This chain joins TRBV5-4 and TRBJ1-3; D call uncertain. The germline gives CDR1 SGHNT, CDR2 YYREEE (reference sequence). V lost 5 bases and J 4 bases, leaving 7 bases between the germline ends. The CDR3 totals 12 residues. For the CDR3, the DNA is TGTGCCAGCAGTTCCCGGGGAAACACCATATATTTT. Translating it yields CASSSRGNTIYF. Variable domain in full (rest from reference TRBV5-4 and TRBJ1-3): ETGVTQSPTHLIKTRGQQVTLRCSSQSGHNTVSWYQQALGQGPQFIFQYYREEENGRGNFPPRFSGLQFPNYSSELNVNALELDDSALYLCASSSRGNTIYFGEGSWLTVV.

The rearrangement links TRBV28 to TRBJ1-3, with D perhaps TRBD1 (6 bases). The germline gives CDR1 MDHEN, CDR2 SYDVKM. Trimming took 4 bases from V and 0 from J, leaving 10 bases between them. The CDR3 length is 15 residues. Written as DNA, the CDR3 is TGTGCCAGCAGTTCGACAGGAAACTCTGGAAACACCATATATTTT. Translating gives CASSSTGNSGNTIYF.

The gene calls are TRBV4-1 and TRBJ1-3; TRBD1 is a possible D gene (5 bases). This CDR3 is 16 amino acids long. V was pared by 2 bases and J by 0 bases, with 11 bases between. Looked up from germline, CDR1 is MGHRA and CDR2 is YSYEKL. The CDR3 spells CASSQTTGASGNTIYF. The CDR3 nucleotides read TGCGCCAGCAGCCAAACAACAGGAGCCTCTGGAAACACCATATATTTT.

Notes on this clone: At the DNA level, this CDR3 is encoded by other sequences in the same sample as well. This CDR3 is CASSPTGAYEQYF. DNA of the CDR3: TGTGCCAGCTCACCCACAGGGGCCTACGAGCAGTACTTC. The chain couples TRBV28 to TRBJ2-7; 7 bases are a match to TRBD1. This CDR3 contains 13 residues. The V gene's germline CDR1 is MDHEN and CDR2 SYDVKM. V lost 8 bases and J lost 2; bases outside the gene matches: 6.

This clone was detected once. The CDR3 nucleotides are TGCGCCAGCAGCCCTATAGCGGGGGGCACAGATACGCAGTATTTT. Protein product: CASSPIAGGTDTQYF. V usage is TRBV5-1 and J usage is TRBJ2-3; 9 bases fit TRBD2. The CDR3 spans 15 residues. In germline, CDR1 is SGHRS, CDR2 YFSETQ. Trimming cost V 4 bases and J 1 base; bases outside gene matches: 4.

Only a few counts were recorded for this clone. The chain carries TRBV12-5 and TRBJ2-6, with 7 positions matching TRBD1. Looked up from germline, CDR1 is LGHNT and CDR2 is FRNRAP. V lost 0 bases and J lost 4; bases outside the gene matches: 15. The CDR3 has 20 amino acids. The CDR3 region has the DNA TGTGCTAGTGGTTTGGTACCGGACGGGACAGTCGTAGTAGGGGCCAACGTCCTGACTTTC. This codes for CASGLVPDGTVVVGANVLTF.

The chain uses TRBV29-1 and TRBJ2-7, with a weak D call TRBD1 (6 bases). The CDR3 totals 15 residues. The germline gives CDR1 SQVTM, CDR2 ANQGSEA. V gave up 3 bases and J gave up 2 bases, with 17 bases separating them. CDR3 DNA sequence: TGCAGCGTTGACGAAAGGGGGTTACCCCCCTACGAGCAGTACTTC. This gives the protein CSVDERGLPPYEQYF.

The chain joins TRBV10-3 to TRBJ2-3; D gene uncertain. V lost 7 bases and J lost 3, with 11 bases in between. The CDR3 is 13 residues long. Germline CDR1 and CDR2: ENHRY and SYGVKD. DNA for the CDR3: TGTGCCATCACAGCGCTGAGAACAGATACGCAGTATTTT. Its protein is CAITALRTDTQYF.

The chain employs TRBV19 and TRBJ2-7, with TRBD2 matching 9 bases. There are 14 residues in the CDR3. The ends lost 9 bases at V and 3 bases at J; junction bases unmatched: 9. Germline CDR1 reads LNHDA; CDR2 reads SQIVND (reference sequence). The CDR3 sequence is CASRLLAGDYEQYF. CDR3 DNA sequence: TGTGCCAGCAGGCTTTTAGCGGGGGACTACGAGCAGTACTTC. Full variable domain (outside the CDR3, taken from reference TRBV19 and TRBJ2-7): DGGITQSPKYLFRKEGQNVTLSCEQNLNHDAMYWYRQDPGQGLRLIYYSQIVNDFQKGDIAEGYSVSREKKESFPLTVTSAQKNPTAFYLCASRLLAGDYEQYFGPGTRLTVT.

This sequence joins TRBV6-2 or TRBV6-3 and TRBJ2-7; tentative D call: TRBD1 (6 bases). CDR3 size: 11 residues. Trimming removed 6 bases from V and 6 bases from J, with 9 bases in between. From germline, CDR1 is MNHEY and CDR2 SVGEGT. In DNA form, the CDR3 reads TGTGCCAGCAGCCCAGGGGTCGAGCAGTACTTC. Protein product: CASSPGVEQYF.

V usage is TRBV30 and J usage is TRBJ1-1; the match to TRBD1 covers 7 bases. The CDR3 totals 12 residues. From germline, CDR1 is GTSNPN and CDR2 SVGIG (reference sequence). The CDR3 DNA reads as TGTGTCTCCCACAGGGGACCCCCTGAAGCTTTCTTT. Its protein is CVSHRGPPEAFF.

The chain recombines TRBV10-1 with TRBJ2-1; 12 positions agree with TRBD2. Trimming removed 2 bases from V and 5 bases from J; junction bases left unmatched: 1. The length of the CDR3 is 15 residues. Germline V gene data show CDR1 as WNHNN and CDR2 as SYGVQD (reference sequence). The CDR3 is CASSEGLAGHNEQFF. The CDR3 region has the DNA TGCGCCAGCAGTGAGGGACTAGCGGGGCACAATGAGCAGTTCTTC.

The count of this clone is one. The CDR3: CASSSDRGWRREKLFF. The DNA for the CDR3 is TGTGCCAGCAGTTCGGACAGGGGATGGAGAAGAGAAAAACTGTTTTTT. V is TRBV28 and J is TRBJ1-4, with 9 positions matching TRBD1. V lost 4 bases, J lost 8 bases, and 11 bases stayed unmatched. CDR1 is MDHEN and CDR2 is SYDVKM in the germline V gene. CDR3 length equals 16 residues.

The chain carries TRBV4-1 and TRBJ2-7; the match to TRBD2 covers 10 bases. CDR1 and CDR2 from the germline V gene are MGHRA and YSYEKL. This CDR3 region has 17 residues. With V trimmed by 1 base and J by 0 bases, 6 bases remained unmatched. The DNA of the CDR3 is TGCGCCAGCAGCCAAGTACTAGCGGGGTTACCCTCCTACGAGCAGTACTTC. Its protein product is CASSQVLAGLPSYEQYF.